These 26 T cell receptor beta chains were sequenced from one sample in a study of blood T cell repertoires in COVID-19. Some clones are missing from TCRdb's copy, which holds only in-frame ones; the method was immunoSEQ multiplex PCR. The table lists about 250,000 clones, almost 90% of them singletons. Sequenced material: peripheral blood. The origin of the receptors is a man older than 75 with acute or convalescent COVID-19.

The rearrangement uses TRBV7-6 and TRBJ2-3, with TRBD1 as a possible D gene (6 bases). Trimming removed 1 base from V and 4 bases from J, with 12 bases in between. Per germline, CDR1 SGHVS and CDR2 FNYEAQ. CDR3 length equals 15 residues. The CDR3 nucleotides are TGTGCCAGCAGCTTAGGGCAGGGGACCCCAGATACGCAGTATTTT. The encoded protein is CASSLGQGTPDTQYF.

V usage is TRBV9 and J usage is TRBJ2-2; D is perhaps TRBD2 (6 bases). The CDR3 is 17 amino acids. Germline-derived CDR1 and CDR2 are SGDLS and YYNGEE. Trimming shortened V by 0 bases and J by 1 base, and 13 bases separated the two germline ends. The CDR3 spells CASSVGAGQGNTGELFF. The DNA of the CDR3 is TGTGCCAGCAGCGTAGGGGCGGGGCAGGGGAACACCGGGGAGCTGTTTTTT.

This clone came up many times. One end of the junction does not line up with germline, which may come from a read error. The CDR3 is CASRLDRGRGTEAFF. The CDR3 DNA is TGCGCCAGCCGCTTGGACAGGGGGCGAGGGACTGAAGCTTTCTTT. The rearrangement joins TRBV5-1 to TRBJ1-1, with TRBD1 identical over 11 bases. CDR1 is SGHRS, CDR2 YFSETQ, per germline. This CDR3 has 15 residues. The variable domain in full, with the rest retrieved from reference TRBV5-1 and TRBJ1-1, is KAGVTQTPRYLIKTRGQQVTLSCSPISGHRSVSWYQQTPGQGLQFLFEYFSETQRNKGNFPGRFSGRQFSNSRSEMNVSTLELGDSALYLCASRLDRGRGTEAFFGQGTRLTVV.

The rearrangement joins TRBV7-3 to TRBJ1-5, with a tentative D call TRBD1 (6 bases). The CDR3 spans 15 residues. V was pared by 4 bases and J by 1 base, with 11 bases between. Germline-derived CDR1 and CDR2 are SGHTA and FQGTGA. The DNA of the CDR3 is TGTGCCAGCAGCTCTGACAGGCTGAGCAATCAGCCCCAGCATTTT. It codes for CASSSDRLSNQPQHF. Looking up the rest from reference TRBV7-3 and TRBJ1-5 gives the full variable domain: GAGVSQTPSNKVTEKGKYVELRCDPISGHTALYWYRQSLGQGPEFLIYFQGTGAADDSGLPNDRFFAVRPEGSVSTLKIQRTERGDSAVYLCASSSDRLSNQPQHFGDGTRLSIL.

The chain is built from TRBV28 and TRBJ2-5; 7 bases are a match to TRBD2. The CDR3 length is 13 residues. Germline CDR1 MDHEN, CDR2 SYDVKM. V lost 2 bases and J lost 7; bases outside the gene matches: 4. In nucleotides, the CDR3 is TGTGCCAGCAGTTTACCTAGCGGAGGGACCCAGTACTTC. Its protein is CASSLPSGGTQYF. The full variable domain, with the rest looked up from reference TRBV28 and TRBJ2-5, is DVKVTQSSRYLVKRTGEKVFLECVQDMDHENMFWYRQDPGLGLRLIYFSYDVKMKEKGDIPEGYSVSREKKERFSLILESASTNQTSMYLCASSLPSGGTQYFGPGTRLLVL.

V and J are TRBV6-2 or TRBV6-3 and TRBJ1-6; 8 nucleotides match TRBD1. CDR1 and CDR2 from the germline V gene are MNHEY and SVGEGT. This CDR3 has 17 amino acids. After removal of 5 bases from V and 3 bases from J, the junction contained 9 bases not matched to a gene. The CDR3 DNA reads TGTGCCAGCAGTGCCTCGGGACAGGCGCTCTATAATTCACCCCTCCACTTT. Translated: CASSASGQALYNSPLHF.

The rearrangement joins TRBV10-3 to TRBJ1-6; D is ambiguous. This CDR3 spans 17 amino acids. CDR1 is ENHRY, CDR2 SYGVKD, per germline. V shed 6 bases and J shed 0 bases, with 15 bases lying between them. The CDR3 sequence is CAISRAQEGSYNSPLHF. The CDR3 DNA reads as TGTGCCATCAGCCGGGCCCAAGAGGGCTCCTATAATTCACCCCTCCACTTT.

This chain joins TRBV19 and TRBJ1-3; D gene unclear. CDR1 is LNHDA, CDR2 SQIVND, per germline (reference sequence). This CDR3 is built from 14 residues. V lost 7 bases and J lost 0, with 10 bases in between. CDR3 loop: CASMEGISGNTIYF. Here the CDR3 DNA reads TGTGCCAGTATGGAGGGCATCTCTGGAAACACCATATATTTT. Looking up the rest from reference TRBV19 and TRBJ1-3 gives the full variable domain: DGGITQSPKYLFRKEGQNVTLSCEQNLNHDAMYWYRQDPGQGLRLIYYSQIVNDFQKGDIAEGYSVSREKKESFPLTVTSAQKNPTAFYLCASMEGISGNTIYFGEGSWLTVV.

The chain joins TRBV5-1 to TRBJ2-3; D not resolved. This CDR3 has 17 amino acids. V shed 4 bases and J shed 2 bases, with 20 bases lying between them. Germline V gene sequence: CDR1 SGHRS, CDR2 YFSETQ. The CDR3 spells CASSLGRQRGNTDTQYF. For the CDR3, the DNA is TGCGCCAGCAGCCTTGGAAGGCAGCGTGGTAACACAGATACGCAGTATTTT.

This clone was counted between two and nine times. The J gene is TRBJ2-6, the V gene TRBV28, with 8 bases identical to TRBD1. This CDR3 region has 12 residues. Looked up from germline, CDR1 is MDHEN and CDR2 is SYDVKM. The V gene end was trimmed by 7 bases and the J gene end by 11 bases; junction bases not matched to a gene: 4. CDR3 sequence: CASTPDRDVLTF. Here the CDR3 DNA reads TGTGCCAGCACCCCGGACAGGGACGTCCTGACTTTC.

This rearrangement joins TRBV19 to TRBJ1-1; 8 nucleotides agree with TRBD1. CDR1 is LNHDA and CDR2 is SQIVND in the germline V gene (reference sequence). There are 15 residues in the CDR3. V shed 5 bases, J shed 3 bases, and the junction held 8 bases outside the gene matches. CDR3 protein: CASSSQGAGDTEAFF. CDR3 DNA sequence: TGTGCCAGTAGTTCCCAGGGGGCGGGTGACACTGAAGCTTTCTTT.

The chain couples TRBV15 to TRBJ2-1; D gene uncertain. Per the germline V gene, CDR1 is LNHNV and CDR2 is YYDKDF (reference sequence). Trimming left V 0 bases short and J 10 bases short, with 7 bases between. The CDR3 runs 12 residues. As DNA, the CDR3 is TGTGCCACCAGCAGAGACAGGTTGGAGCAGTTCTTC. Amino acids: CATSRDRLEQFF.

The V gene is TRBV7-9, the J gene TRBJ2-7; D not certain. Germline V gives CDR1 SEHNR, CDR2 FQNEAQ (reference sequence). V lost 5 bases and J 1 base, leaving 6 bases between the germline ends. This CDR3 is built from 12 residues. CDR3: CASSPGSYEQYF. In DNA, the CDR3 is TGTGCCAGCAGCCCCGGGTCCTACGAGCAGTACTTC.

This rearrangement joins TRBV19 to TRBJ2-1, with TRBD1 identical over 7 bases. The trim removed 1 base at V and 6 bases at J, leaving 6 bases unmatched. Germline V gene lookup returns CDR1 LNHDA and CDR2 SQIVND (reference sequence). The CDR3 runs to 15 residues. The CDR3 nucleotides read TGTGCCAGTAGTATAGGAAAGGGGGCGGTCAATGAGCAGTTCTTC. Amino acids: CASSIGKGAVNEQFF.

The chain has TRBV5-4 and TRBJ2-5; no firm D call. Trimming stripped 2 bases from V and 2 bases from J, with 7 bases between. Germline V gives CDR1 SGHNT, CDR2 YYREEE (reference sequence). The CDR3 contains 13 residues. The CDR3 loop is CASSLYEQETQYF. Here the CDR3 DNA reads TGTGCCAGCAGCTTATACGAGCAAGAGACCCAGTACTTC.

There are a few counts of this clone. The same CDR3 is also encoded by other DNA sequences in this sample. V gene TRBV3-1 (or the pseudogene TRBV3-2) combines with J gene TRBJ2-5; 11 bases map to TRBD2. With 4 bases clipped from V and 4 bases from J, the junction kept 2 bases outside the gene matches. The CDR3 length is 14 residues. Germline loops: CDR1 LGHDT, CDR2 YNNKEL (reference sequence). The CDR3 sequence is CASSPGTSGETQYF. The CDR3 region has the DNA TGTGCCAGCAGCCCTGGGACTAGCGGAGAGACCCAGTACTTC.

This clone was seen a single time. The chain recombines TRBV19 with TRBJ2-1; 12 bases align to TRBD2. CDR1 is LNHDA, CDR2 SQIVND, per germline (reference sequence). The junction had 0 bases not matched to a gene; V was cut back by 6 bases and J by 6 bases. The CDR3 consists of 13 residues. CDR3 in DNA: TGTGCCAGTAGGACTAGCGGGGGCAATGAGCAGTTCTTC. It specifies CASRTSGGNEQFF.

This chain uses TRBV9 with TRBJ1-2; D might be TRBD1 (5 bases). Germline V lookup: CDR1 SGDLS, CDR2 YYNGEE. V gave up 6 bases and J gave up 4 bases, with 19 bases separating them. The CDR3 spans 15 residues. The DNA of the CDR3 is TGTGCCAGCACCGCTGGGGCCGAGCCCTTCTATGGCTACACCTTC. As protein: CASTAGAEPFYGYTF. The full variable domain, rest sourced from reference TRBV9 and TRBJ1-2, is DSGVTQTPKHLITATGQRVTLRCSPRSGDLSVYWYQQSLDQGLQFLIQYYNGEERAKGNILERFSAQQFPDLHSELNLSSLELGDSALYFCASTAGAEPFYGYTFGSGTRLTVV.

V usage is TRBV29-1 and J usage is TRBJ2-1; perhaps TRBD1 as D (8 bases). V was clipped by 6 bases and J by 4 bases, with 25 bases between them. CDR1 and CDR2 (germline): SQVTM, ANQGSEA. There are 17 residues in the CDR3. This CDR3 is CSVQLTGGGPLYNEQFF. The CDR3 DNA is TGCAGCGTACAACTTACAGGGGGGGGGCCCCTTTACAATGAGCAGTTCTTC.

This clone came up once. The CDR3 sequence is CASSDPGGYGYTF. CDR3 bases: TGTGCCAGCAGCGACCCAGGAGGCTATGGCTACACCTTC. The chain uses TRBV5-4 and TRBJ1-2; D gene ambiguous. The CDR3 totals 13 residues. Germline V CDR1 and CDR2: SGHNT, YYREEE (reference sequence). V dropped 4 bases and J dropped 4 bases, with 11 bases sitting between them.

The chain joins TRBV19 to TRBJ1-6; D ambiguous. The CDR3 spans 15 residues. Trimming shortened V by 3 bases and J by 0 bases, and 6 bases separated the two germline ends. The germline V gene encodes CDR1 LNHDA and CDR2 SQIVND (reference sequence). As DNA, the CDR3 is TGTGCCAGTAGTATCGAGAGCTCCTATAATTCACCCCTCCACTTT. It yields the protein CASSIESSYNSPLHF. The full variable domain, completed using reference TRBV19 and TRBJ1-6, is DGGITQSPKYLFRKEGQNVTLSCEQNLNHDAMYWYRQDPGQGLRLIYYSQIVNDFQKGDIAEGYSVSREKKESFPLTVTSAQKNPTAFYLCASSIESSYNSPLHFGNGTRLTVT.

The chain uses TRBV7-9 and TRBJ2-3; 9 nucleotides align to TRBD1. The CDR3 is 16 residues long. CDR1 and CDR2 (germline): SEHNR, FQNEAQ (reference sequence). V dropped 5 bases and J dropped 9; count of bases not matched to a gene: 15. CDR3 sequence reads: CASSPTAGQGFSTQYF. The CDR3 coding sequence is TGTGCCAGCAGCCCTACTGCGGGACAGGGTTTTAGCACGCAGTATTTT.

This clone came up once. This chain connects TRBV11-1 to TRBJ2-5, with D perhaps matching TRBD2 (5 bases). The CDR3 consists of 11 residues. Trimming removed 11 bases from V and 3 bases from J, with 10 bases in between. The germline gives CDR1 SGHAT, CDR2 FQDESV (reference sequence). The CDR3 nucleotides are TGTGCCGCCCCCGGGGAAGAGACCCAGTACTTC. Amino acid sequence: CAAPGEETQYF.

This clone was seen more than once but under ten times. This chain links TRBV5-6 with TRBJ2-7; D is uncertain. Germline assignment: CDR1 SGHDT and CDR2 YYEEEE. This CDR3 has 12 residues. V was cut by 4 bases and J by 6 bases, with 11 bases left in between. CDR3 region: CASSASTTEQYF. For the CDR3, the DNA is TGTGCCAGCAGCGCCTCTACTACCGAGCAGTACTTC.

This sequence joins TRBV9 and TRBJ1-6; D possibly corresponds to TRBD1 (5 bases). The V end lost 0 bases, the J end lost 10 bases, and 11 bases lay between the germline ends. The germline V gene has CDR1 SGDLS and CDR2 YYNGEE. The CDR3 spans 14 residues. The CDR3 coding sequence is TGTGCCAGCAGCGTAGGACAGCGCAGGTCACCCCTCCACTTT. It translates to CASSVGQRRSPLHF.

This clone came up once. The rearrangement uses TRBV7-2 and TRBJ1-2, with a possible D match to TRBD1 (5 bases). The ends were cut back, 4 bases at V and 8 bases at J, with 20 bases in the middle. There are 15 residues in the CDR3. Germline V gene lookup returns CDR1 SGHTA and CDR2 FQGNSA. The CDR3: CASSSSQGLFVGYTF. The DNA of the CDR3 is TGTGCCAGCAGCTCCTCTCAGGGTCTCTTTGTCGGCTACACCTTC.